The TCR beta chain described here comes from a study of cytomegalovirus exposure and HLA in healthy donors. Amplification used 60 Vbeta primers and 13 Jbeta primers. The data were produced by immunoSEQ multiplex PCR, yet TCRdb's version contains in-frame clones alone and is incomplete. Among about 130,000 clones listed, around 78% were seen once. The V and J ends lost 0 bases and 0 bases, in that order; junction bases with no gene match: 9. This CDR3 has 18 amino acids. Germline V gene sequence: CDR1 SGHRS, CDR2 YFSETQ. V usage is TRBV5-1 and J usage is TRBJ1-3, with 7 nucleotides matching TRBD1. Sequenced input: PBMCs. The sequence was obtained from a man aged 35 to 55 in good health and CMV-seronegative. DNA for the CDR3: TGCGCCAGCAGCTTGGGTTGGGCAGGGGGAAACTCTGGAAACACCATATATTTT. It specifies CASSLGWAGGNSGNTIYF.